This section outlines one T cell receptor beta chain sequence together with its context. The sample comes from a study of blood T cell repertoires in COVID-19. For the study at large: From the United States, Italy and Spain came samples of acute and convalescent COVID-19. PBMCs, B-cell-depleted T cells, or T cells were the source of the cDNA or gDNA that made up the material.

Measured with immunoSEQ multiplex PCR; TCRdb has only the in-frame clones, and not every one. The sample lists a few hundred thousand clones, more than 80% occurring once. The source material was peripheral blood. This TCR was sampled from an elderly woman with acute or convalescent COVID-19.

In DNA form, the CDR3 reads TGTGCCAGCAGTTTGACGACAGGGGGTGAAAAACTGTTTTTT. It is translated as CASSLTTGGEKLFF. The chain has TRBV27 and TRBJ1-4, with 9 bases fitting TRBD1. The germline gives CDR1 MNHEY, CDR2 SMNVEV (reference sequence). Unmatched junction bases numbered 3, after V lost 3 bases and J lost 7 bases. The CDR3 consists of 14 residues.